This paragraph reports one TCR beta chain. What it recognizes is unknown. The data stem from a study of blood T cells in healthy people across ages. Points from the study as a whole: In these data, TCR beta diversity tracked strongly with naive T cell percentage.

The authors ran a second PCR of about 6 to 12 cycles using a sample-barcoded 5' primer and a J-beta primer mix. Every cDNA molecule carried a tag from a template-switch adaptor bearing 12 random nucleotides. TCRdb processed the 5' RACE reads anew with MiXCR; each CDR3 protein has one entry. The table lists about 1.4 million distinct CDR3 sequences, 59% of them singletons. This clonotype was obtained from a man in his late teens or twenties in good health. Sequenced: blood.

CDR3 region: CASSLLGSRFTKNIQYF. DNA of the CDR3: TGTGCCAGCAGCTTACTGGGTAGTAGGTTTACCAAAAACATTCAGTACTTC. This chain uses TRBV11-2 with TRBJ2-4; D is unclear. The CDR3 sequence is 17 residues long. The V gene's germline CDR1 is SGHAT and CDR2 FQNNGV. The V gene lost 2 bases and the J gene lost 2 bases, with 16 bases spanning the gap.